These 15 T cell receptor beta chains originate from one sample sequenced in a study of shared clonotypes between healthy human individuals. The repertoire was sequenced with immunoSEQ multiplex PCR; TCRdb's copy has only in-frame clones and lacks some. Of around 2.5 million clones in the sample, over 85% were seen once. Sequencing used naive CD4+ T cells from PBMCs. Subset: CD45RA+ positively selected. The origin of the receptors is a man between 18 and 29 years old in good health. Some clones in this sample may be carry-over from other donors' samples.

The chain employs TRBV10-2 and TRBJ2-1; D remains ambiguous. The ends were cut back, 2 bases at V and 4 bases at J, with 9 bases in the middle. The CDR3 is made up of 14 amino acids. CDR1 is WSHSY, CDR2 SAAADI, per germline. Here the CDR3 reads CASSEIVRYNEQFF. CDR3 DNA sequence: TGCGCCAGCAGTGAGATCGTACGGTACAATGAGCAGTTCTTC.

The table lists this clone with a count of one. The identical CDR3 is also encoded by other nucleotide sequences in the sample. The chain couples TRBV19 to TRBJ2-3; D not resolved. This CDR3 comprises 14 residues. With 3 bases removed from V and 3 bases from J, the gap between germline ends came to 10 bases. Germline V gene lookup returns CDR1 LNHDA and CDR2 SQIVND (reference sequence). The CDR3 nucleotides are TGTGCCAGTAGTATCGGGCAGGCAACAGATACGCAGTATTTT. This gives the protein CASSIGQATDTQYF. The full variable domain, completed using reference TRBV19 and TRBJ2-3, is DGGITQSPKYLFRKEGQNVTLSCEQNLNHDAMYWYRQDPGQGLRLIYYSQIVNDFQKGDIAEGYSVSREKKESFPLTVTSAQKNPTAFYLCASSIGQATDTQYFGPGTRLTVL.

V gene TRBV5-1 combines with J gene TRBJ2-1; a possible D gene is TRBD2 (5 bases). Germline V lookup: CDR1 SGHRS, CDR2 YFSETQ. V was clipped by 2 bases and J by 7 bases, with 13 bases between them. The CDR3 sequence is 14 residues long. The DNA for the CDR3 is TGCGCCAGCAGCTTAGCATTCGGGGAAAATGAGCAGTTCTTC. This sequence encodes CASSLAFGENEQFF.

This clone was picked up one time. V gene TRBV7-2 combines with J gene TRBJ2-7; weak D call: TRBD2 (6 bases). Germline values: CDR1 SGHTA, CDR2 FQGNSA. Trimming shortened V by 5 bases and J by 2 bases, and 10 bases separated the two germline ends. This CDR3 region has 13 residues. In DNA form, the CDR3 reads TGTGCCAGCAGCCGGGGGACTCCCTACGAGCAGTACTTC. The encoded protein is CASSRGTPYEQYF.

Comment on this clone: Other DNA sequences of this sample code for an identical CDR3. The chain joins TRBV7-2 to TRBJ1-1, with unresolved D. Trimming removed 1 base at V and 1 base at J, with 7 bases between. There are 14 residues in the CDR3. Germline V gene lookup returns CDR1 SGHTA and CDR2 FQGNSA. The CDR3 DNA sequence: TGTGCCAGCAGCTTAGGGAGGGCGAACACTGAAGCTTTCTTT. Translated, it gives CASSLGRANTEAFF.

The rearrangement uses TRBV9 and TRBJ2-5; D might be TRBD1 (6 bases). Germline loops: CDR1 SGDLS, CDR2 YYNGEE. V was clipped by 3 bases and J by 2 bases, with 11 bases between them. This CDR3 has 14 residues. The CDR3 sequence: CASSAQGRQETQYF. CDR3 DNA: TGTGCCAGCAGCGCACAGGGCAGGCAAGAGACCCAGTACTTC. Together with reference TRBV9 and TRBJ2-5, the CDR3 gives the full variable domain: DSGVTQTPKHLITATGQRVTLRCSPRSGDLSVYWYQQSLDQGLQFLIQYYNGEERAKGNILERFSAQQFPDLHSELNLSSLELGDSALYFCASSAQGRQETQYFGPGTRLLVL.

The chain uses TRBV6-1 and TRBJ1-6, with 12 bases that match TRBD1. V lost 3 bases to trimming and J lost 10 bases; unmatched junction nucleotides: 10. The CDR3 loop spans 17 amino acids. Germline V lookup: CDR1 MNHNS, CDR2 SASEGT. CDR3: CASSEWGPGQGASPLHF. CDR3 nucleotide sequence: TGTGCCAGCAGTGAGTGGGGACCGGGACAGGGGGCCTCACCCCTCCACTTT.

DNA for the CDR3: TGTGCCAGCAGGACCGGGACAGTGGGCACCGGGGAGCTGTTTTTT. Translating it yields CASRTGTVGTGELFF. This chain links TRBV28 with TRBJ2-2; 7 bases are a match to TRBD1. The CDR3 consists of 15 residues. J was trimmed by 4 bases and V by 6 bases; bases with no gene match: 8. From germline, CDR1 is MDHEN and CDR2 SYDVKM.

This chain uses TRBV7-9 with TRBJ2-3; 7 nucleotides agree with TRBD1. The junction had 10 bases not matched to a gene; V was cut back by 5 bases and J by 8 bases. The CDR3 is 14 residues long. Germline V gene sequence: CDR1 SEHNR, CDR2 FQNEAQ (reference sequence). CDR3 residues: CASSRDSGRGTQYF. CDR3 in DNA: TGTGCCAGCAGCCGGGACAGTGGACGTGGTACGCAGTATTTT.

In regard to this clone: The same CDR3 is also encoded by other DNA sequences in this sample. This rearrangement joins TRBV28 to TRBJ1-5, with no clear D. Looked up from germline, CDR1 is MDHEN and CDR2 is SYDVKM. Trimming stripped 8 bases from V and 4 bases from J, with 12 bases between. The CDR3 consists of 13 residues. The CDR3 nucleotides are TGTGCCAGCCGTCCCTCCGGTAATCAGCCCCAGCATTTT. Amino acid sequence: CASRPSGNQPQHF.

The chain joins TRBV5-1 to TRBJ2-5, with a weak D call TRBD2 (5 bases). Germline assignment: CDR1 SGHRS and CDR2 YFSETQ. CDR3 length: 14 residues. V lost 0 bases to trimming and J lost 5 bases, with 11 bases between them. The CDR3 DNA reads TGCGCCAGCAGCTTGGCGAGCTCGGGGGAGACCCAGTACTTC. Amino acids: CASSLASSGETQYF.

The chain joins TRBV7-8 to TRBJ1-5; the D is unclear. Between the trimmed V and J ends, which lost 5 bases and 0 bases, there was a span of 17 bases. Per germline, CDR1 SGHVS and CDR2 FQNEAQ. The CDR3 totals 17 residues. The CDR3: CASSPYAGQNSNQPQHF. The CDR3 DNA reads as TGTGCCAGCAGCCCATACGCTGGGCAGAATAGCAATCAGCCCCAGCATTTT.

As for this clone: Other DNA sequences of this sample code for an identical CDR3. The chain combines TRBV27 with TRBJ1-5; D is ambiguous. This CDR3 contains 13 residues. Trimming took off 5 bases at V and 4 bases at J, with 9 bases between the two ends. CDR1 MNHEY and CDR2 SMNVEV come from the germline V gene (reference sequence). The CDR3 nucleotides are TGTGCCAGCAGTCCAGACCGAAATCAGCCCCAGCATTTT. Amino acid sequence: CASSPDRNQPQHF.

CDR3 region: CASAGDFWEQYF. CDR3 DNA: TGTGCCAGCGCGGGAGACTTTTGGGAGCAGTACTTC. The chain employs TRBV6-1 and TRBJ2-7; 7 nucleotides align to TRBD2. Germline lookup yields CDR1 MNHNS and CDR2 SASEGT. Unmatched junction bases numbered 8, after V lost 8 bases and J lost 7 bases. The CDR3 length is 12 residues.

This sequence joins TRBV18 and TRBJ1-5; D remains unclear. The V end was cut by 0 bases, the J end by 0 bases, with 12 bases between. Germline V CDR1 and CDR2: KGHSH, LQKENI. The CDR3 spans 17 residues. For the CDR3, the DNA is TGTGCCAGCTCACCACCATCAAGAAAACCTAGCAATCAGCCCCAGCATTTT. Amino acid sequence: CASSPPSRKPSNQPQHF.